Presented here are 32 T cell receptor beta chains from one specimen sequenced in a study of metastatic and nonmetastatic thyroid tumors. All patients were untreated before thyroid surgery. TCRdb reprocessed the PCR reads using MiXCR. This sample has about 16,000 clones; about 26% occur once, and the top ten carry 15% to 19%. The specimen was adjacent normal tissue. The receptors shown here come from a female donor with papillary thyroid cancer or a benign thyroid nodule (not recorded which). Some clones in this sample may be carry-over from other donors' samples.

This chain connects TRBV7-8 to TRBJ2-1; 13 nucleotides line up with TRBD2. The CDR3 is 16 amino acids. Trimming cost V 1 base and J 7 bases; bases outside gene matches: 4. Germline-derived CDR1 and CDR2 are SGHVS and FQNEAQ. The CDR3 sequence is CASSLEGTSGINEQFF. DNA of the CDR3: TGTGCCAGCAGCTTAGAAGGGACTAGCGGGATAAATGAGCAGTTCTTC.

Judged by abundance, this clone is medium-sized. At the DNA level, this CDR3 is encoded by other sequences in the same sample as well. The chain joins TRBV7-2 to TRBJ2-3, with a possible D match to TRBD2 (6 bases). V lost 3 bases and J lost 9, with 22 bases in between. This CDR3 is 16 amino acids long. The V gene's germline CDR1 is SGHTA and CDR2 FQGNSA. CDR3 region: CASSFAGLENRYTQYF. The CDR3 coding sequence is TGTGCCAGCAGCTTCGCGGGACTGGAAAACAGATACACGCAGTATTTT.

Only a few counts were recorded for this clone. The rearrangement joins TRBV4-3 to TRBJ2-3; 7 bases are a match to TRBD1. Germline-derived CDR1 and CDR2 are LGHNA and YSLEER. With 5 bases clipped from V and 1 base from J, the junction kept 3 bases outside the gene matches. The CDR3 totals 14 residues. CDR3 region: CASSSTGRTDTQYF. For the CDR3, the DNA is TGCGCCAGCAGCTCGACAGGGCGCACAGATACGCAGTATTTT.

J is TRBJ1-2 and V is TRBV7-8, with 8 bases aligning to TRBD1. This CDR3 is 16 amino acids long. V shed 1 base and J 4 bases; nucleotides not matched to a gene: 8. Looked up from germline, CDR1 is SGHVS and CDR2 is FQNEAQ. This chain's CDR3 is CASSLDLDRGGYGYTF. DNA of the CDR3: TGTGCCAGCAGCTTAGACCTTGACAGGGGAGGCTATGGCTACACCTTC. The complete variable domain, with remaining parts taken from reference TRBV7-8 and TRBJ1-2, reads GAGVSQSPRYKVAKRGQDVALRCDPISGHVSLFWYQQALGQGPEFLTYFQNEAQLDKSGLPSDRFFAERPEGSVSTLKIQRTQQEDSAVYLCASSLDLDRGGYGYTFGSGTRLTVV.

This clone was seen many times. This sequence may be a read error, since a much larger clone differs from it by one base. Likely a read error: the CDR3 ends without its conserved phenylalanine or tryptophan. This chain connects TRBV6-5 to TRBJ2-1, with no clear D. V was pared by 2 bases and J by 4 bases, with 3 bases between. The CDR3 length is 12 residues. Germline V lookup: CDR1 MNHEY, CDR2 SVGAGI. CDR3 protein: CASSYRYNEQFV. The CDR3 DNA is TGTGCCAGCAGTTACCGATACAATGAGCAGTTCGTC.

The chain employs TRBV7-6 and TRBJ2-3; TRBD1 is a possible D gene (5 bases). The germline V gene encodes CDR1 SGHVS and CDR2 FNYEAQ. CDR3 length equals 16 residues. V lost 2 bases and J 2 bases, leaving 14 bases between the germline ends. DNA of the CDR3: TGTGCCAGCAGCTTACGCTCAGACAGACCCACAGATACGCAGTATTTT. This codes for CASSLRSDRPTDTQYF.

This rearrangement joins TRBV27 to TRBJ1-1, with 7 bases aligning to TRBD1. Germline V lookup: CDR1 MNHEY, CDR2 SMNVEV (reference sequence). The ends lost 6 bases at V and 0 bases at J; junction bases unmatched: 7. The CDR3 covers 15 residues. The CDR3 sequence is CASRPRQGLNTEAFF. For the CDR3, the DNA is TGTGCCAGCAGGCCACGACAGGGATTGAACACTGAAGCTTTCTTT.

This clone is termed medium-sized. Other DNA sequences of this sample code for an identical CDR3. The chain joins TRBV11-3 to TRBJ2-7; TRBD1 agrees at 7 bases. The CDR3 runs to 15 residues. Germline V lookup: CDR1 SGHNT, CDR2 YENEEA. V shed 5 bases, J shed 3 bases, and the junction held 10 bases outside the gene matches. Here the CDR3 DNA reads TGTGCCAGCAGCGCCCGGACAGGTCCTAGCTACGAGCAGTACTTC. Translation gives CASSARTGPSYEQYF.

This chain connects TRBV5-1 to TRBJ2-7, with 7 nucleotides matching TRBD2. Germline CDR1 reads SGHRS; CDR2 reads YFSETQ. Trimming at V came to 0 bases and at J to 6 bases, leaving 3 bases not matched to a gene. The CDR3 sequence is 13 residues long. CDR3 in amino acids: CASSLDGRSEQYF. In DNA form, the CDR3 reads TGCGCCAGCAGCTTGGACGGGAGGAGCGAGCAGTACTTC.

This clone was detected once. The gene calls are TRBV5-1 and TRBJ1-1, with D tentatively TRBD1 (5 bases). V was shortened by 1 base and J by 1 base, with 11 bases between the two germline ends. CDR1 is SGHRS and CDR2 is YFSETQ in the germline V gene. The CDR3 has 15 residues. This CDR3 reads CASSLRSTGNTEAFF. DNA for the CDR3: TGCGCCAGCAGCTTGAGATCAACAGGGAACACTGAAGCTTTCTTT.

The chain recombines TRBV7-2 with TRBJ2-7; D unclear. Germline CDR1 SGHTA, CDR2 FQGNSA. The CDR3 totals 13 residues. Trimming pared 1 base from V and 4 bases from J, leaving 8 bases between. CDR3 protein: CASSLGLQYEQYF. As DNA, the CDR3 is TGTGCCAGCAGCTTAGGGTTACAGTACGAGCAGTACTTC.

CDR3 bases: TGTGCCAGCAGCGTAGACCCCGGACAGGGGATGAACACTGAAGCTTTCTTT. Translating it yields CASSVDPGQGMNTEAFF. The genes are TRBV9 and TRBJ1-1; 9 positions match TRBD1. Germline CDR1 and CDR2: SGDLS and YYNGEE. This CDR3 contains 17 residues. V shed 0 bases, J shed 0 bases, and the junction held 6 bases outside the gene matches.

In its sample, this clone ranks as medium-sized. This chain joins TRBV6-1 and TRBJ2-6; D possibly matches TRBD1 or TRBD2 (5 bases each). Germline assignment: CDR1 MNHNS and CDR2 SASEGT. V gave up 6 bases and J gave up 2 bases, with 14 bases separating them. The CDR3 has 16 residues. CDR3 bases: TGTGCCAGCAGGCCGCCTGGGGGAACTGGGGCCAACGTCCTGACTTTC. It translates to CASRPPGGTGANVLTF.

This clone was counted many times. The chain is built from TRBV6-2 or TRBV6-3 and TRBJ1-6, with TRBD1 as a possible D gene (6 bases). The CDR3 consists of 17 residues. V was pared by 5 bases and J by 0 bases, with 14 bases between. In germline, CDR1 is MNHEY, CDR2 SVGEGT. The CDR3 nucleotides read TGTGCCAGCAGTCCCCGACAGGAACGCTCCTATAATTCACCCCTCCACTTT. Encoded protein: CASSPRQERSYNSPLHF.

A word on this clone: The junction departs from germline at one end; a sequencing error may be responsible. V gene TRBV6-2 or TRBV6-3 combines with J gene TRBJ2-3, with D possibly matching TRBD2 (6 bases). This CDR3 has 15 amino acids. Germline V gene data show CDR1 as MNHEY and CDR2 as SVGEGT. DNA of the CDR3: TGTGCCAGCAGTTTGGGCGGGATAGGCACAGATACACAGTATTTT. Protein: CASSLGGIGTDTQYF.

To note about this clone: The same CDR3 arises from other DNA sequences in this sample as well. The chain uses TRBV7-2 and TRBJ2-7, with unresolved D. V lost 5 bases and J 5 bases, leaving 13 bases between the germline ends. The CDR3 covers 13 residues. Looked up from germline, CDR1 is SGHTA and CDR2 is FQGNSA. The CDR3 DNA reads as TGTGCCAGCAGCCGTCGCATCCGGGACGAGCAGTACTTC. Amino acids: CASSRRIRDEQYF.

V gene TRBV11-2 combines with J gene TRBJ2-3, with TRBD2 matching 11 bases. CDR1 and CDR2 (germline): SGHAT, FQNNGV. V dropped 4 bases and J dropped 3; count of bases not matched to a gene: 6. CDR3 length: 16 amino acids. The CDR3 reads CASSSGLAGGTDTQYF. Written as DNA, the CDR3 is TGTGCCAGCAGCTCAGGTTTAGCGGGGGGGACAGATACGCAGTATTTT.

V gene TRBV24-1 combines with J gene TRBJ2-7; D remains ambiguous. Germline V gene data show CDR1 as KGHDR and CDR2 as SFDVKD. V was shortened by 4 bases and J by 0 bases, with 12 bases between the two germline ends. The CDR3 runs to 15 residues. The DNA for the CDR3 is TGTGCCACCAGTGAGAGCAGTCTGAGCTCCTACGAGCAGTACTTC. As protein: CATSESSLSSYEQYF.

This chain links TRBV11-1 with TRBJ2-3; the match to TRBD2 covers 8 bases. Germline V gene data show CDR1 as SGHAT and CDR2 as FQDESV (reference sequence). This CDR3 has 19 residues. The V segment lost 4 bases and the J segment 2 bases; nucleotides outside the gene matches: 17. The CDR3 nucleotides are TGTGCCAGCAGCTCCACTAACCCTAGCGGGCCGAGGACCACAGATACGCAGTATTTT. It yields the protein CASSSTNPSGPRTTDTQYF.

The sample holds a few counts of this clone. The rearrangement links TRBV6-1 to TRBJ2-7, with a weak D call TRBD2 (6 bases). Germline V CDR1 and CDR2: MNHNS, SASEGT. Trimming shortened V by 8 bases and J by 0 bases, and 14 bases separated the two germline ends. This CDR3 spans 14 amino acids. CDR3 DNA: TGTGCCAGCGTCGCCGGGACTCGCTCCTACGAGCAGTACTTC. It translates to CASVAGTRSYEQYF.

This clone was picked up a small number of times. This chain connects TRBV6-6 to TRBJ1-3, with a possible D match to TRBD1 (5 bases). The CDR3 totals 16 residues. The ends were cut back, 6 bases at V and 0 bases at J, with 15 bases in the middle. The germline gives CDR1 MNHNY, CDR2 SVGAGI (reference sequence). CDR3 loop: CASRGGTDTSGNTIYF. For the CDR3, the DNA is TGTGCCAGCAGGGGGGGGACGGATACCTCTGGAAACACCATATATTTT.

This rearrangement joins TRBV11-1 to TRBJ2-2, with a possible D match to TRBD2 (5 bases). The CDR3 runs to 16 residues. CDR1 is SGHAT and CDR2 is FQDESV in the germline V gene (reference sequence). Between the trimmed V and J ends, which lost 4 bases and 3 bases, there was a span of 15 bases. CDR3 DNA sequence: TGTGCCAGCAGCTACGGGGAGATGGCTGACACCGGGGAGCTGTTTTTT. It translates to CASSYGEMADTGELFF.

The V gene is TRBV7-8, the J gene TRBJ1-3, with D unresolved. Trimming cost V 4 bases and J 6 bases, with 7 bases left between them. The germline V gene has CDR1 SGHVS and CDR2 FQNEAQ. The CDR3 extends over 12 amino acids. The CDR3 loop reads CASSSYENTIYF. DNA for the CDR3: TGTGCCAGCAGCTCGTATGAAAACACCATATATTTT.

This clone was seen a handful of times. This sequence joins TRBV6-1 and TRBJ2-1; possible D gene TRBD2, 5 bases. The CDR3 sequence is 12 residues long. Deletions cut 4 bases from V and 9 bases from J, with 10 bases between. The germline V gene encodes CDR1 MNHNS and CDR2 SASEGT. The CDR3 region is CASSATRFEQFF. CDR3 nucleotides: TGTGCCAGCAGTGCAACTAGATTTGAGCAGTTCTTC.

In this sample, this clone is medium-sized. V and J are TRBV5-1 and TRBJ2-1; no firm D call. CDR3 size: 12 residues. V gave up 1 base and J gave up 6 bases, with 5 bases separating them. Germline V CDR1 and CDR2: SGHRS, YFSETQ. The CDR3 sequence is CASSLSLNEQFF. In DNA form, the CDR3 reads TGCGCCAGCAGCTTGTCCCTCAATGAGCAGTTCTTC.

The CDR3 DNA is TGCGCCAGCAGCTCACACCGGGACAGGGGAGATTCACCCCTCCACTTT. This translates into CASSSHRDRGDSPLHF. This rearrangement joins TRBV5-1 to TRBJ1-6; 10 nucleotides line up with TRBD1. The V segment lost 3 bases and the J segment 8 bases; nucleotides outside the gene matches: 8. The CDR3 has 16 amino acids. Germline V gene data show CDR1 as SGHRS and CDR2 as YFSETQ.

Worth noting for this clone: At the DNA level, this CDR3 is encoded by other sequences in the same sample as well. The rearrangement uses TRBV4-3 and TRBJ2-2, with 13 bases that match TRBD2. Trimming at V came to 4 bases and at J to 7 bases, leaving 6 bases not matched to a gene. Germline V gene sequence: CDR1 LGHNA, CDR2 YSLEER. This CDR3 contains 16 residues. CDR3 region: CASSLSGTSGVGELFF. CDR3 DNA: TGCGCCAGCAGCCTTTCCGGGACTAGCGGGGTCGGGGAGCTGTTTTTT.

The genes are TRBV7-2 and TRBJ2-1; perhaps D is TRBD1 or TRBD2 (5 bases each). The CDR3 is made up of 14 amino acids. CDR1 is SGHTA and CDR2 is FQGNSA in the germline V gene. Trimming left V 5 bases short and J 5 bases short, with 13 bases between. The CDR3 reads CASSVVRGDNEQFF. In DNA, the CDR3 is TGTGCCAGCAGCGTGGTAAGGGGAGACAATGAGCAGTTCTTC.

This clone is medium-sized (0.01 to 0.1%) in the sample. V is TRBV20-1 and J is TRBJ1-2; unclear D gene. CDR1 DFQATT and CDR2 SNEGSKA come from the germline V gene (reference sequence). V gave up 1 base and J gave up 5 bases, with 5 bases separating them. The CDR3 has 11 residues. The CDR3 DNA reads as TGCAGTGCTAGAGTTTGGTATGGCTACACCTTC. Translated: CSARVWYGYTF.

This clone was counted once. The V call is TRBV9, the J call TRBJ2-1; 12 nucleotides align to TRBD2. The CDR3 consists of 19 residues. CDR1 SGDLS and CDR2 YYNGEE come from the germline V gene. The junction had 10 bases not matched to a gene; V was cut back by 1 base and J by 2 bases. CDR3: CASSVIASGGATTYNEQFF. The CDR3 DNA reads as TGTGCCAGCAGCGTAATAGCTAGCGGGGGGGCCACGACCTACAATGAGCAGTTCTTC.

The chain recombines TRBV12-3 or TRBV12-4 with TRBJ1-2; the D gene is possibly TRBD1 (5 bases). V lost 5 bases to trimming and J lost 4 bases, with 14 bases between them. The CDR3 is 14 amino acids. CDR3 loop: CASSARGGGYGYTF. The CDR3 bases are TGTGCCAGCAGTGCACGAGGCGGGGGCTATGGCTACACCTTC.

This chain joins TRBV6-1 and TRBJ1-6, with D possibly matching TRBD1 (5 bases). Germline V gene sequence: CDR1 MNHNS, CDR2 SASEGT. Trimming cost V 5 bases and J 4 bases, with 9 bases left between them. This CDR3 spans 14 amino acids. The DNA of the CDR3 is TGTGCCAGCAGTCCGGGACGATATAATTCACCCCTCCACTTT. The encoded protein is CASSPGRYNSPLHF.